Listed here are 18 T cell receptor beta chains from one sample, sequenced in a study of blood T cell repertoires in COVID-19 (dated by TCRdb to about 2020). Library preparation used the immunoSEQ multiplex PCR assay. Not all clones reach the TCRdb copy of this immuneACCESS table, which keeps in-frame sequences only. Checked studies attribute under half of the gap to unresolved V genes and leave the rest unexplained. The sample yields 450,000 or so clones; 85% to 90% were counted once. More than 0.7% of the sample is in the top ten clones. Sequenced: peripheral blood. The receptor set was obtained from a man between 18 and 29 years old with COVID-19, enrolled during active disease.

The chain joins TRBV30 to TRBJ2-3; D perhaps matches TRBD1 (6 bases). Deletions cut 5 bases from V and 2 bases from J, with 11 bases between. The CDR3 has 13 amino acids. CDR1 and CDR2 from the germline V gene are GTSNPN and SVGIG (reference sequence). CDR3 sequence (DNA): TGTGCCTGGGCCGGGACATCCACAGATACGCAGTATTTT. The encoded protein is CAWAGTSTDTQYF.

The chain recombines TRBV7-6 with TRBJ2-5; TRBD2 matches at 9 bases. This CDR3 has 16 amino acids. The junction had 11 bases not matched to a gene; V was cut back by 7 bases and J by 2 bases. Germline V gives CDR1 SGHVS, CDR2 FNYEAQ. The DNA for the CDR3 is TGTGCCAGCACTGAACGGAACCTAGCGGGGCAAGAGACCCAGTACTTC. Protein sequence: CASTERNLAGQETQYF.

The CDR3 region is CASSPLGGFHEQYF. CDR3 DNA: TGTGCCAGTAGTCCCCTGGGCGGGTTCCACGAGCAGTACTTC. V gene TRBV19 combines with J gene TRBJ2-7, with D tentatively TRBD2 (5 bases). CDR3 size: 14 residues. Germline V CDR1 and CDR2: LNHDA, SQIVND (reference sequence). Trimming took off 5 bases at V and 5 bases at J, with 16 bases between the two ends.

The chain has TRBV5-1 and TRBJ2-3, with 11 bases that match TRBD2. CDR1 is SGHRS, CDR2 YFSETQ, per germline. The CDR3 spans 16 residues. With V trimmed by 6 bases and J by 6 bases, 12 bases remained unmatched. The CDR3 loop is CASTPGTSGPLDTQYF. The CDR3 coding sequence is TGCGCCAGCACACCCGGGACTAGCGGCCCTTTGGATACGCAGTATTTT.

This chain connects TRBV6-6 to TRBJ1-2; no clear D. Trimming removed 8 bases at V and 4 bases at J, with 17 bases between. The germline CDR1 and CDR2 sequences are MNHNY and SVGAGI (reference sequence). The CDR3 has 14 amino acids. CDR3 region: CASATRGGPYGYTF. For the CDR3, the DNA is TGTGCCAGCGCCACCCGTGGAGGGCCCTATGGCTACACCTTC.

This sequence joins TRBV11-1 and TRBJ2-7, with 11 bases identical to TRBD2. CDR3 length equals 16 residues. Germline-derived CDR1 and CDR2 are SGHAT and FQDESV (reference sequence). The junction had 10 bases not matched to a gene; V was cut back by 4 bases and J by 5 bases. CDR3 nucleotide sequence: TGTGCCAGCAGCTCCACCGGTGGACTAGCGGGCGACGAGCAGTACTTC. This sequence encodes CASSSTGGLAGDEQYF.

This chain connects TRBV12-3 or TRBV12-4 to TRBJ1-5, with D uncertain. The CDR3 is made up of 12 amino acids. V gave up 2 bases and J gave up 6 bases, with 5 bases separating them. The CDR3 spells CASSLIGQPQHF. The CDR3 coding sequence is TGTGCCAGCAGTTTAATCGGTCAGCCCCAGCATTTT.

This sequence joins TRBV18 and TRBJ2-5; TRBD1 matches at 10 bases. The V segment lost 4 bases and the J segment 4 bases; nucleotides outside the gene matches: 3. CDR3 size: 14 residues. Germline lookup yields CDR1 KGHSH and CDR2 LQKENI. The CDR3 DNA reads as TGTGCCAGCTCACGGGACAGGGGTACAGAGACCCAGTACTTC. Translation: CASSRDRGTETQYF. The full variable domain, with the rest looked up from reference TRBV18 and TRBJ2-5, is NAGVMQNPRHLVRRRGQEARLRCSPMKGHSHVYWYRQLPEEGLKFMVYLQKENIIDESGMPKERFSAEFPKEGPSILRIQQVVRGDSAAYFCASSRDRGTETQYFGPGTRLLVL.

This CDR3 is CASSQDGTGSQETQYF. Written as DNA, the CDR3 is TGTGCCAGCAGCCAAGACGGGACAGGGTCCCAAGAGACCCAGTACTTC. The rearrangement uses TRBV3-1 (or the pseudogene TRBV3-2) and TRBJ2-5; TRBD1 matches 9 bases. Germline CDR1 and CDR2: LGHDT and YNNKEL (reference sequence). With V trimmed by 0 bases and J by 1 base, 3 bases remained unmatched. The CDR3 consists of 16 residues.

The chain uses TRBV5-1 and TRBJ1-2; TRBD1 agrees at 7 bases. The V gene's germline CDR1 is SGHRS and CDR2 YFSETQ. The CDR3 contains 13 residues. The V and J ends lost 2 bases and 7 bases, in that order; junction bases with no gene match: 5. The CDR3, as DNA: TGCGCCAGCAGCTTTGAGGCAGGGGGTGGCTACACCTTC. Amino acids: CASSFEAGGGYTF.

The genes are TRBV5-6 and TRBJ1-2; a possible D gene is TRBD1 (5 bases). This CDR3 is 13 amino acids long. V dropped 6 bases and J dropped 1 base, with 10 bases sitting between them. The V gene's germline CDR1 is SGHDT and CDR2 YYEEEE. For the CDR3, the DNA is TGTGCCAGCACCGATGACAGTAACTATGGCTACACCTTC. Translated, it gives CASTDDSNYGYTF.

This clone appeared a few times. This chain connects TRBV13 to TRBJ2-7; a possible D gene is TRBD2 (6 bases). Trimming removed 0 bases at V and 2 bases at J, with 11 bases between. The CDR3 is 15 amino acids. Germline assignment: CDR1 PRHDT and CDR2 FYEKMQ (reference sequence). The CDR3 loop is CASSLGRRVPYEQYF. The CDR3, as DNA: TGTGCCAGCAGCTTAGGCCGGAGGGTCCCCTACGAGCAGTACTTC.

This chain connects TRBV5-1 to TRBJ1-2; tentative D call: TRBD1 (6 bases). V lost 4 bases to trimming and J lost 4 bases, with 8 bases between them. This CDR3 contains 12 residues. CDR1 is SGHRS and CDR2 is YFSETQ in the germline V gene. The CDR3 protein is CASSPDSYGYTF. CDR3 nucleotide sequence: TGCGCCAGCAGCCCGGACAGCTATGGCTACACCTTC.

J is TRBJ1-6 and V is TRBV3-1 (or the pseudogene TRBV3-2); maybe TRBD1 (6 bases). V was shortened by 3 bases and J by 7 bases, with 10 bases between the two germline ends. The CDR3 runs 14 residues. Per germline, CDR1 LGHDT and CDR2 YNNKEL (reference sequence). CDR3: CASSHGQTNSPLHF. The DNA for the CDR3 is TGTGCCAGCAGCCACGGACAGACCAATTCACCCCTCCACTTT.

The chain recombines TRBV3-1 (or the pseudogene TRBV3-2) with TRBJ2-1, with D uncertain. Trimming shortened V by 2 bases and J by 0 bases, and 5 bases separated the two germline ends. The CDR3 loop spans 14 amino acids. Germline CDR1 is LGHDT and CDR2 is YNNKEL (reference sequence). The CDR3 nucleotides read TGTGCCAGCAGCCAACAGGTCTCCTACAATGAGCAGTTCTTC. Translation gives CASSQQVSYNEQFF.

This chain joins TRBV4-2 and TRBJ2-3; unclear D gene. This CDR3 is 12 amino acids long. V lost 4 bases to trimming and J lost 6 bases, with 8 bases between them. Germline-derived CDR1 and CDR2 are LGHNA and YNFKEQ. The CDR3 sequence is CASSRPQDTQYF. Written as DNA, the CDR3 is TGTGCCAGCAGCCGTCCCCAGGATACGCAGTATTTT.

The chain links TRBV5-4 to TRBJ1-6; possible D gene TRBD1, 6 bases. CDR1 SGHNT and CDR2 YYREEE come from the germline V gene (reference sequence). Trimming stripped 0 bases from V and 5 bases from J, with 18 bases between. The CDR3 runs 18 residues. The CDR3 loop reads CASSLGPSRQANNSPLHF. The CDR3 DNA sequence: TGTGCCAGCAGCTTGGGCCCTAGTAGACAGGCAAATAATTCACCCCTCCACTTT.

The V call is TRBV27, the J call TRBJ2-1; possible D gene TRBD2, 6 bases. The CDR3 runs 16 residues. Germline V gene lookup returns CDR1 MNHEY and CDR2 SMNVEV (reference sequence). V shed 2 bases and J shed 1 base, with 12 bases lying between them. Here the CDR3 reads CASSLRFSGSYNEQFF. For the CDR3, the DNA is TGTGCCAGCAGTTTACGCTTTAGCGGATCCTACAATGAGCAGTTCTTC.